This T cell receptor beta chain was sequenced during a study of response to subunit inactivated influenza vaccine (dated by TCRdb to between 2018 and 2020). Study-wide context: Deep quantitative profiling of the T cell receptor repertoire was used in the study to follow responses to a trivalent subunit inactivated influenza vaccine. What the authors observed across the whole study: According to the authors, only a limited number of new T cells may be recruited by each seasonal influenza vaccination.

Receptor amplification or capture employed RT-PCR. The sequencer was an Illumina HiSeq 2500. The raw public reads went through TCRdb reprocessing: fastp at Q25, MiXCR clone calling, in-frame beta chains kept. For every CDR3 protein sequence, its rows merge into one entry that carries the most common genes and DNA. The sample table records hundreds of thousands of distinct CDR3 sequences; 12% to 15% of these occur just once. About 7.4% of the sample goes to the ten largest clones. The CDR3 goes from the cysteine to the phenylalanine over 15 residues. The CDR3 DNA has 45 bases and is translated from base 1. Between the V and J ends, shortened by 2 bases and 5 bases respectively, the junction contains 15 bases. CDR1 and CDR2 were assigned from the germline V gene as SGHTA and FQGNSA. In this sample, this clonotype turned up many times. The clone's antigen remains unknown. Per-base quality was not reported, and no clone a single base away is much larger than it.

Source: PBMCs from blood, taken roughly 2 weeks before vaccination. The V and J genes are TRBV7-2 and TRBJ2-5; the best D guess is TRBD1, with 6 bases matching. This TCR was recovered from a man between 45 and 60 years old who received an inactivated influenza vaccine. Donor details come from another sample of the same person, matched by shared clones. The nucleotide sequence reads TGTGCCAGCAGCTTAACGGCAGGGGTTGGGGAGACCCAGTACTTC. Its product reads: CASSLTAGVGETQYF.